This T cell receptor (beta chain) stems from a study of vaccination effects on CD4 cells after COVID-19. Germline V CDR1 and CDR2: KGHDR, SFDVKD. V trimming: 3 bases; J trimming: 1 base; junction bases outside the gene matches: 4. The CDR3 is 16 amino acids. In its sample, this clone was seen a few times. Its antigen remains unidentified. Overall study findings and caveats: Healthy vaccine recipients' vaccine-induced clones were almost all SARS-CoV-2 mono-reactive.

Using viral peptide pools, the ViraFEST assay grew out antigen-specific CD4+ T cells prior to sequencing. With approximately 9 days of culture completed, CD4+ T cells were isolated. All vaccine recipients tested negative for nucleocapsid antibodies and had never contracted SARS-CoV-2 infection. Cultivation was performed at 1.5 million to 2.5 million PBMC per well with around 10 IU/ml IL-2 and about 10 ug/ml peptides added. The protocol was immunoSEQ multiplex PCR, while the TCRdb copy is restricted to in-frame clones and leaves out a portion. The sample has tens of thousands of clones; more than 80% are singletons.

The material sequenced was CD4+ T cells from PBMCs cultured with HCoV-229E spike peptides, taken before COVID-19 vaccination. The TCR was taken from a human donor who received a COVID-19 vaccine. The V call is TRBV24-1, the J call TRBJ1-3, with TRBD1 matching 8 bases. The CDR3 region is CATSDAGTGSGNTIYF. CDR3 DNA sequence: TGTGCCACCAGTGATGCCGGGACAGGATCTGGAAACACCATATATTTT.